The present TCR beta chain was sequenced within a study of regulatory T cells in long-lasting Graves disease. The time point is: persistent/refractory GD, antithyroid drugs over 5 years with positive TRAb. PBMC RNA was the source of the TCR library. iRepertoire HTBI primers and Arm-PCR of CDR3 regions built TCR beta libraries. TCRdb ran MiXCR on the multiplex PCR reads and lists one entry per CDR3 protein. The sample carries approximately 290,000 distinct CDR3 sequences, 22% recorded once. CDR3 length: 13 amino acids. The germline V and J ends were trimmed by 5 bases and 1 base, with 8 bases remaining between them. Per germline, CDR1 SGHVS and CDR2 FQNEAQ. This clonotype was seen repeatedly, ten times or more.

The V call is TRBV7-8, the J call TRBJ1-1; no firm D call. The receptor was derived from a female donor with Graves disease. The material was peripheral blood mononuclear cells (PBMCs), obtained when the disease was refractory, from a patient treated with antithyroid drugs. The CDR3 coding sequence is TGTGCCAGCAGCGACCTTTGGAACACTGAAGCTTTCTTT. Protein sequence: CASSDLWNTEAFF. Full variable domain (outside the CDR3, taken from reference TRBV7-8 and TRBJ1-1): GAGVSQSPRYKVAKRGQDVALRCDPISGHVSLFWYQQALGQGPEFLTYFQNEAQLDKSGLPSDRFFAERPEGSVSTLKIQRTQQEDSAVYLCASSDLWNTEAFFGQGTRLTVV.